Sequencing of this T cell receptor beta chain was carried out in a study of cytomegalovirus exposure and HLA in healthy donors. Overall study findings and caveats: Altogether, about 160 TCR beta chains were recorded as cytomegalovirus-associated. For TCR beta chains, V- and J-gene trimming was later linked to a missense DCLRE1C variant. Segments of the TCR beta V type were, in most cases, productive about 87% or about 30% of the time in an earlier analysis.

Points on this clone: What it binds is not known.

The CDR3 contains 15 residues. V was pared by 9 bases and J by 0 bases, with 8 bases of the junction left unmatched. The germline CDR1 and CDR2 sequences are SGHRS and YFSETQ. Primers included in the PCR were 60 Vbeta and 13 Jbeta primers. Only in-frame clones appear in the TCRdb table, and some are missing; sequencing was by immunoSEQ multiplex PCR. The sample carries 150,000 to 200,000 clones, 80% to 85% recorded once. The sequence derives from a boy younger than 10 in good health and CMV-seronegative. Sequenced: PBMCs. The J gene is TRBJ2-2, the V gene TRBV5-1, with TRBD1 matching 7 bases. CDR3 coding DNA: TGCGCCACAACCCCGGGACAGCCGAACACCGGGGAGCTGTTTTTT. Encoded protein: CATTPGQPNTGELFF.